Sequencing of this T cell receptor beta chain was carried out in a study of CD8 T cells in Susac syndrome. Study context: Patients with Susac syndrome had blood drawn and were at that point therapy-naive, on corticosteroids, or on intravenous immunoglobulin alone.

V was clipped by 2 bases and J by 8 bases, with 11 bases between them. Germline-derived CDR1 and CDR2 are SGHRS and YFSETQ. The length of the CDR3 is 13 residues. TEMRA cells underwent FACS enrichment and CD8+ and CD4+ T cells underwent negative isolation. After extraction with the RNeasy kit, about 0.45 to 1 ug of the RNA was reverse transcribed using random hexamers. The authors amplified TCR beta CDR3 across 54 Vbeta and 13 Jbeta using immunoSEQ multiplex PCR. TCRdb re-called the immunoSEQ multiplex PCR reads with MiXCR, one entry per CDR3 protein. Among 150,000 to 200,000 distinct CDR3 sequences listed, 85% to 95% were seen once.

The chain recombines TRBV5-1 with TRBJ1-5; TRBD1 is a possible D gene (6 bases). This sequence originates from a human donor with Susac syndrome. The specimen was CD4+ T cells from PBMCs. The CDR3 DNA reads as TGCGCCAGCAGCTTACAGGGAGAAGAGCCCCAGCATTTT. Its translation is CASSLQGEEPQHF.